This entry lists 3 T cell receptor beta chains sequenced from one sample in a study of blood T cell repertoires in COVID-19. Repertoires were generated with immunoSEQ multiplex PCR, while TCRdb's copy carries only in-frame clones and drops some. The sample records around 160,000 clones, 85% to 90% being singletons. Sequencing was carried out using peripheral blood. The receptors here all came from a man aged 18 to 29 with COVID-19, enrolled during active disease.

The V gene is TRBV6-2 or TRBV6-3, the J gene TRBJ2-5; the match to TRBD2 covers 7 bases. Germline CDR1 reads MNHEY; CDR2 reads SVGEGT. With V trimmed by 5 bases and J by 5 bases, 11 bases remained unmatched. The CDR3 sequence is 15 residues long. CDR3 bases: TGTGCCAGCAGTCTTTTGGGGGGGTCAGGTGAGACCCAGTACTTC. Amino acids: CASSLLGGSGETQYF.

To note about this clone: Different DNA sequences within this sample yield the same CDR3. This chain connects TRBV11-2 to TRBJ2-7; 7 bases agree with TRBD1. This CDR3 has 14 amino acids. J gave up 1 base and V 2 bases, and 2 bases lay outside the gene matches. Germline CDR1 is SGHAT and CDR2 is FQNNGV. The CDR3 bases are TGTGCCAGCAGCTTATACAGGGGTTCCTACGAGCAGTACTTC. This encodes CASSLYRGSYEQYF.

The chain joins TRBV9 to TRBJ2-5, with unresolved D. This CDR3 region has 16 residues. Trimming pared 0 bases from V and 1 base from J, leaving 13 bases between. Germline CDR1 SGDLS, CDR2 YYNGEE. CDR3 protein: CASSVDGTVSQETQYF. The DNA for the CDR3 is TGTGCCAGCAGCGTAGATGGTACCGTCAGCCAAGAGACCCAGTACTTC.